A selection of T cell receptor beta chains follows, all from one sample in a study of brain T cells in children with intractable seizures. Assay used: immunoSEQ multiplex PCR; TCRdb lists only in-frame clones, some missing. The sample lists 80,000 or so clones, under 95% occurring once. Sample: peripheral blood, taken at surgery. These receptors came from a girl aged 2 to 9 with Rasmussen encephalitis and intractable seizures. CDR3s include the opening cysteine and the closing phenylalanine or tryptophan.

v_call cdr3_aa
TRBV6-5 CASGSGASGNTIYF
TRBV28 CASIGEAGNTIYF
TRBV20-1 CSAWRGGYTF
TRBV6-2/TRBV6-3 CASSPSYEQYF
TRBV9 CASSVSLAGVADTQYF
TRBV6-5 CASSYSRIAGNTEAFF
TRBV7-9 CASSLNSGTTQTYEQYF
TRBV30 CAWSSDRGPYGYTF
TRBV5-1 CASSLALAGGGEQYF
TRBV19 CASSKIGLNEKLFF
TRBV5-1 CASSRGDNEKLFF
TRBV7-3 CASSLSSNQPQHF
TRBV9 CASSRGGGRVDEQYF
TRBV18 CASSPRLQGVSHNEQFF
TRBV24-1 CAIKGRTGTEQFF
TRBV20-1 CSASLGARGGYTF
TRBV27 CASRVSVTGELFF
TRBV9 CASGGTNTGELFF
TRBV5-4 CASSSPGVNTEAFF
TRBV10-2 CASSEVRGHSPLHF
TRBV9 CASSPGGVDEQFF
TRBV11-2 CASSPGRGGETQYF
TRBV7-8 CASSPVGLAGLNTGELFF
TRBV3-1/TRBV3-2 CASSQPHPGQGANEQYF
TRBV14 CASSDHRGLTEAFF
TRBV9 CATRQGPYNSPLHF
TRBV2 CASSRDTTNEKLFF
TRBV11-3 CASSYRGLLSGEQYF
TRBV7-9 CASSSGLAGGPGTQYF
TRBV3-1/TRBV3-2 CASSQEKAALNEKLFF
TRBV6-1 CASSEGLLGEAFF
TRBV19 CASSMGGTTAGEQYF
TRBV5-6 CASSLWDRGNEKLFF
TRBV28 CASSPPDRGSYGYTF
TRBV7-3 CASSLRPTDTQYF
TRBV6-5 CASSSGRDYNEQFF
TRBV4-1 CASSQEPSRGDTEAFF
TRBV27 CASLGGNEQFF
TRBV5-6 CASSAWSSYNSPLHF
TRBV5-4 CASSFQGASYEQYF
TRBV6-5 CASSPGRVWTEAFF
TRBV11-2 CASSLPPWRDRDYEQYF
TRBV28 CATRAWAYSNQPQHF
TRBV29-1 CSVEGVGRPYGYTF
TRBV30 CAGTLAGGYEQYF
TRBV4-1 CASSQFGQGAYEQYF
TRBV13 CASSLTGGTEAFF